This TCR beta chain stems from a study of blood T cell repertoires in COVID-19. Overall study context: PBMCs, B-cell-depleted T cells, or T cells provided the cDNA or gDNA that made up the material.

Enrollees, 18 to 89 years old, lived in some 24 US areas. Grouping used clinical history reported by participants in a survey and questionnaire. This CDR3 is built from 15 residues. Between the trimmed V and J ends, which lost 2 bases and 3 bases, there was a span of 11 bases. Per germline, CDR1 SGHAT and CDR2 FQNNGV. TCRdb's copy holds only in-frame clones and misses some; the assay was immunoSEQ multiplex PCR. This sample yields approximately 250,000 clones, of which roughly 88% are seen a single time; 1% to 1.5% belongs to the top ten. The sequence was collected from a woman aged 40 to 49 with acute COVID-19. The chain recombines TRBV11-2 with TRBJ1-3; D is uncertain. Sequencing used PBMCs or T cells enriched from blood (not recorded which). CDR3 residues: CASSLIQSLGNTIYF. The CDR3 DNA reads TGTGCCAGCAGCTTAATACAGTCCCTTGGAAACACCATATATTTT.